Each of the 27 T cell receptor beta chains below was sequenced from the same sample in a study of T cells in Graves' hyperthyroidism and ophthalmopathy. Amplified regions were TCR beta CDR3 sequences from RNA transcripts. The HTBI primer set drove a first-round RT-PCR of the TCR CDR3. TCRdb itself ran the multiplex PCR reads through MiXCR, one entry per CDR3 protein. The sample has hundreds of thousands of distinct CDR3 sequences, about 15% seen once. The sample comprised blood. These receptors all stem from a woman aged 40 to 49 with Graves' hyperthyroidism.

This clonotype has a count of ten or more. This chain uses TRBV30 with TRBJ1-4, with a possible D match to TRBD1 (5 bases). Trimming left V 1 base short and J 7 bases short, with 13 bases between. The CDR3 has 14 residues. In germline, CDR1 is GTSNPN, CDR2 SVGIG (reference sequence). The CDR3 DNA reads as TGTGCCTGGAGTGAGGGACTGGGAGGTGAAAAACTGTTTTTT. It codes for CAWSEGLGGEKLFF.

The chain joins TRBV29-1 to TRBJ2-1; D possibly corresponds to TRBD1 (5 bases). V gave up 6 bases and J gave up 0 bases, with 9 bases separating them. The germline V gene has CDR1 SQVTM and CDR2 ANQGSEA. The CDR3 is 13 residues long. The CDR3 loop is CSVTGDSYNEQFF. The DNA for the CDR3 is TGCAGCGTAACAGGAGACTCCTACAATGAGCAGTTCTTC.

This clonotype was seen many times. The chain is built from TRBV11-2 and TRBJ1-3; D ambiguous. Per germline, CDR1 SGHAT and CDR2 FQNNGV. The CDR3 consists of 14 residues. With 0 bases removed from V and 11 bases from J, the gap between germline ends came to 14 bases. The CDR3 loop is CASSLDPSSKAIYF. For the CDR3, the DNA is TGTGCCAGCAGCTTAGATCCATCCTCCAAGGCCATATATTTT.

There are a few counts of this clonotype. The V gene is TRBV4-2, the J gene TRBJ1-2; possibly TRBD1 for D (5 bases). The CDR3 is 14 residues long. Trimming took 0 bases from V and 6 from J, leaving 11 bases between them. Germline loops: CDR1 LGHNA, CDR2 YNFKEQ. This CDR3 is CASSQESQGNGYTF. Here the CDR3 DNA reads TGTGCCAGCAGCCAAGAATCCCAGGGCAATGGCTACACCTTC.

A few counts support this clonotype. This sequence joins TRBV28 and TRBJ1-2, with 9 bases that match TRBD1. CDR1 MDHEN and CDR2 SYDVKM come from the germline V gene. V dropped 4 bases and J dropped 3; count of bases not matched to a gene: 6. The CDR3 runs to 15 residues. The CDR3 spells CASSSYRGRDYGYTF. DNA for the CDR3: TGTGCCAGCAGTTCCTACAGGGGGCGCGACTATGGCTACACCTTC.

This clonotype has ten or more counts. The genes are TRBV24-1 and TRBJ2-1; tentatively, D is TRBD2 (5 bases). Germline values: CDR1 KGHDR, CDR2 SFDVKD. V was shortened by 2 bases and J by 7 bases, with 20 bases between the two germline ends. The CDR3 contains 17 residues. The CDR3 region is CATSDSYGLGRGNEQFF. The CDR3 DNA reads as TGTGCCACCAGTGATTCGTATGGGTTGGGGAGAGGGAATGAGCAGTTCTTC.

This clonotype appeared a few times. One end of the junction is discordant with germline, which a read error may explain. This chain links TRBV7-9 with TRBJ1-1; tentative D call: TRBD1 (5 bases). Per the germline V gene, CDR1 is SEHNR and CDR2 is FQNEAQ (reference sequence). The CDR3 contains 14 residues. The DNA for the CDR3 is TGTGCCAGCGGCTTATATGCCAGGGACACTGAAGCTTTCTTT. Translation: CASGLYARDTEAFF.

This clonotype was counted at least ten times. The rearrangement joins TRBV2 to TRBJ1-2, with D unclear. This CDR3 spans 14 amino acids. Germline values: CDR1 SNHLY, CDR2 FYNNEI. The V end was cut by 0 bases, the J end by 8 bases, with 13 bases between. Here the CDR3 DNA reads TGTGCCAGCAGTGAAGCGCGAAGGGTTGAGGGCTACACCTTC. As protein: CASSEARRVEGYTF.

This clonotype was counted ten times or more. The chain employs TRBV30 and TRBJ2-1, with TRBD2 matching 10 bases. This CDR3 has 14 amino acids. Germline loops: CDR1 GTSNPN, CDR2 SVGIG (reference sequence). V trimming: 6 bases; J trimming: 7 bases; junction bases outside the gene matches: 9. The CDR3 sequence is CACPSSGRWNEQFF. The DNA for the CDR3 is TGTGCCTGCCCGAGTAGCGGGAGGTGGAATGAGCAGTTCTTC.

This clonotype was observed many times. This chain uses TRBV11-1 with TRBJ2-1; 9 bases agree with TRBD1. The CDR3 extends over 16 amino acids. Germline V gives CDR1 SGHAT, CDR2 FQDESV (reference sequence). J lost 2 bases, V lost 4 bases, and 6 bases had no gene match. CDR3 nucleotides: TGTGCCAGCAGCTACAAGACAGGGGGGACCTACAATGAGCAGTTCTTC. Its translation: CASSYKTGGTYNEQFF. Full variable domain (rest looked up from reference TRBV11-1 and TRBJ2-1): EAEVAQSPRYKITEKSQAVAFWCDPISGHATLYWYRQILGQGPELLVQFQDESVVDDSQLPKDRFSAERLKGVDSTLKIQPAELGDSAMYLCASSYKTGGTYNEQFFGPGTRLTVL.

This clonotype was picked up many times. The chain combines TRBV2 with TRBJ2-7; TRBD2 might be the D (7 bases). CDR3 size: 15 residues. The germline V and J ends were trimmed by 6 bases and 3 bases, with 18 bases remaining between them. Germline V CDR1 and CDR2: SNHLY, FYNNEI. CDR3 sequence reads: CASSSRGGGVYEQYF. The CDR3 nucleotides read TGTGCCAGCAGCAGCCGGGGAGGGGGAGTCTACGAGCAGTACTTC. The entire variable domain, with the rest obtained from reference TRBV2 and TRBJ2-7, is as follows: EPEVTQTPSHQVTQMGQEVILRCVPISNHLYFYWYRQILGQKVEFLVSFYNNEISEKSEIFDDQFSVERPDGSNFTLKIRSTKLEDSAMYFCASSSRGGGVYEQYFGPGTRLTVT.

This clonotype was picked up many times. This sequence joins TRBV20-1 and TRBJ2-6; D is perhaps TRBD1 (5 bases). Germline CDR1 DFQATT, CDR2 SNEGSKA (reference sequence). The CDR3 is 17 amino acids. V lost 0 bases and J lost 0, with 12 bases in between. CDR3 nucleotides: TGCAGTGCTAGAGATAGGGGCAGCTACTCTGGGGCCAACGTCCTGACTTTC. This encodes CSARDRGSYSGANVLTF.

The chain joins TRBV4-1 to TRBJ2-7; 11 nucleotides line up with TRBD2. From germline, CDR1 is MGHRA and CDR2 YSYEKL. With V trimmed by 3 bases and J by 3 bases, 4 bases remained unmatched. The CDR3 consists of 15 residues. CDR3 residues: CASSHLLAGDYEQYF. The CDR3 DNA is TGCGCCAGCAGCCATCTACTAGCGGGAGACTACGAGCAGTACTTC.

V and J are TRBV4-2 and TRBJ2-7, with D tentatively TRBD2 (6 bases). Germline V gives CDR1 LGHNA, CDR2 YNFKEQ. Trimming shortened V by 2 bases and J by 0 bases, and 11 bases separated the two germline ends. The CDR3 has 15 amino acids. In DNA, the CDR3 is TGTGCCAGCAGCCAAACGGGGCGGGGCTCCTACGAGCAGTACTTC. This encodes CASSQTGRGSYEQYF.

This clonotype was seen many times. This chain connects TRBV5-1 to TRBJ2-2; 8 nucleotides agree with TRBD2. The germline V gene has CDR1 SGHRS and CDR2 YFSETQ. V was clipped by 4 bases and J by 4 bases; unmatched bases: 15. The CDR3 length is 18 residues. The CDR3 spells CASSTGTRPAEATGELFF. The CDR3 nucleotides read TGCGCCAGCAGCACGGGGACTAGACCTGCCGAAGCCACCGGGGAGCTGTTTTTT.

This clonotype occurred many times. The CDR3 DNA reads as TGCAGTGCTATGGGGGCTAGCGGGGGAGATACGCAGTATTTT. It yields the protein CSAMGASGGDTQYF. The chain joins TRBV20-1 to TRBJ2-3; 10 nucleotides align to TRBD2. CDR1 DFQATT and CDR2 SNEGSKA come from the germline V gene (reference sequence). This CDR3 is built from 14 residues. V gave up 4 bases and J gave up 5 bases; unmatched junction bases: 6.

This clonotype was counted many times. This chain connects TRBV20-1 to TRBJ2-7; no firm D call. Germline CDR1 and CDR2: DFQATT and SNEGSKA (reference sequence). The CDR3 consists of 13 residues. V lost 3 bases to trimming and J lost 5 bases, with 14 bases between them. This chain's CDR3 is CSASQGLWDEQYF. CDR3 DNA: TGCAGTGCTAGCCAAGGGTTATGGGACGAGCAGTACTTC.

This clonotype was recorded many times. The chain recombines TRBV20-1 with TRBJ2-1, with 7 bases lining up with TRBD2. The length of the CDR3 is 16 residues. Germline V gene sequence: CDR1 DFQATT, CDR2 SNEGSKA (reference sequence). V trimming: 4 bases; J trimming: 0 bases; junction bases outside the gene matches: 9. CDR3 nucleotide sequence: TGCAGTGCTACCCTCCCTAGCGGAAGCTCCTACAATGAGCAGTTCTTC. Translating it yields CSATLPSGSSYNEQFF.

In this sample, this clonotype turned up many times. This rearrangement joins TRBV18 to TRBJ1-1; D is unclear. V lost 3 bases and J lost 6, with 11 bases in between. CDR1 and CDR2 (germline): KGHSH, LQKENI. This CDR3 contains 13 residues. CDR3 sequence (DNA): TGTGCCAGCTCACCGGGAGGGAGAGCTGAAGCTTTCTTT. It codes for CASSPGGRAEAFF. The full variable domain, rest sourced from reference TRBV18 and TRBJ1-1, is NAGVMQNPRHLVRRRGQEARLRCSPMKGHSHVYWYRQLPEEGLKFMVYLQKENIIDESGMPKERFSAEFPKEGPSILRIQQVVRGDSAAYFCASSPGGRAEAFFGQGTRLTVV.

The chain recombines TRBV9 with TRBJ2-3; D is uncertain. The germline gives CDR1 SGDLS, CDR2 YYNGEE. There are 14 residues in the CDR3. Trimming removed 5 bases from V and 2 bases from J, with 12 bases in between. DNA for the CDR3: TGTGCCAGCAGTGAAAGCGCGTACACAGATACGCAGTATTTT. Translation gives CASSESAYTDTQYF.

This clonotype was seen ten or more times. The chain combines TRBV2 with TRBJ1-2; D may be TRBD1 (5 bases). The length of the CDR3 is 12 residues. CDR1 and CDR2 (germline): SNHLY, FYNNEI. V was trimmed by 10 bases and J by 4 bases, leaving 13 bases between them. Here the CDR3 reads CAINSGAYGYTF. Here the CDR3 DNA reads TGTGCCATCAACTCCGGGGCCTATGGCTACACCTTC.

Ten or more counts support this clonotype. The chain carries TRBV5-1 and TRBJ2-7, with a possible D match to TRBD2 (5 bases). CDR3 length: 15 amino acids. Trimming pared 0 bases from V and 3 bases from J, leaving 13 bases between. Per germline, CDR1 SGHRS and CDR2 YFSETQ. The CDR3 region is CASSLEGSDNYEQYF. In nucleotides, the CDR3 is TGCGCCAGCAGCTTGGAAGGTAGCGACAACTACGAGCAGTACTTC. The variable domain in full, completed from reference TRBV5-1 and TRBJ2-7, reads KAGVTQTPRYLIKTRGQQVTLSCSPISGHRSVSWYQQTPGQGLQFLFEYFSETQRNKGNFPGRFSGRQFSNSRSEMNVSTLELGDSALYLCASSLEGSDNYEQYFGPGTRLTVT.

The chain couples TRBV5-1 to TRBJ2-7; 9 bases line up with TRBD1. Germline values: CDR1 SGHRS, CDR2 YFSETQ. The CDR3 has 16 residues. Germline trimming cut 3 bases from V and 5 bases from J; bases unmatched to any gene: 12. The CDR3 coding sequence is TGCGCCAGCAGCTACGATTTGGAACAGGGGGCAAACGAGCAGTACTTC. It translates to CASSYDLEQGANEQYF.

This clonotype was counted ten times or more. The chain couples TRBV4-1 to TRBJ2-7; D may be TRBD1 (6 bases). V lost 2 bases and J lost 3, with 8 bases in between. In germline, CDR1 is MGHRA, CDR2 YSYEKL. CDR3 length: 13 amino acids. This CDR3 reads CASSQMTGYEQYF. As DNA, the CDR3 is TGCGCCAGCAGCCAAATGACAGGCTACGAGCAGTACTTC.

This clonotype was observed at least ten times. The chain recombines TRBV27 with TRBJ1-2; TRBD1 might be the D (6 bases). This CDR3 is built from 14 residues. The germline V and J ends were trimmed by 5 bases and 7 bases, with 17 bases remaining between them. Germline-derived CDR1 and CDR2 are MNHEY and SMNVEV (reference sequence). The chain's CDR3 is CASSPRQARGGYTF. CDR3 sequence (DNA): TGTGCCAGCAGTCCCCGACAGGCCCGAGGTGGCTACACCTTC.

V gene TRBV28 combines with J gene TRBJ1-1; no firm D call. CDR3 length equals 16 residues. From germline, CDR1 is MDHEN and CDR2 SYDVKM. Deletions cut 3 bases from V and 2 bases from J, with 16 bases between. Written as DNA, the CDR3 is TGTGCCAGCAGTTTTAACGTGAGGGAGGGAAACACTGAAGCTTTCTTT. It codes for CASSFNVREGNTEAFF.

The chain uses TRBV9 and TRBJ2-2; D might be TRBD1 (6 bases). Trimming cost V 3 bases and J 7 bases, with 10 bases left between them. Germline V gene sequence: CDR1 SGDLS, CDR2 YYNGEE. This CDR3 has 13 residues. CDR3 residues: CASSDQGSGELFF. The DNA for the CDR3 is TGTGCCAGCAGCGATCAGGGGAGCGGGGAGCTGTTTTTT.